This TCR beta chain was identified during a study of cytomegalovirus exposure and HLA in healthy donors. Points from the study as a whole: In a later analysis, at a false discovery rate of 0.05, over 15,000 TCR beta sequences were associated with HLA alleles.

Researchers ran the PCR with 60 Vbeta and 13 Jbeta primers. Here immunoSEQ multiplex PCR was the method, and the copy in TCRdb shows in-frame clones only, minus some. The data contain approximately 160,000 clones, 75% of them seen just once; the ten biggest clones take up over 4.5%. Worth noting for this clone: Its antigen is not known.

The clonotype comes from a male donor in good health and CMV-seronegative. Sequencing input: PBMCs.

The CDR3 DNA reads TGTGCCAGTGGAGGTGGACAGGCTAACTATGGCTACACCTTC. It encodes CASGGGQANYGYTF. The chain is built from TRBV6-5 and TRBJ1-2; TRBD1 matches at 7 bases. This CDR3 is built from 14 residues. The V gene end was trimmed by 9 bases and the J gene end by 0 bases; junction bases not matched to a gene: 7. CDR1 and CDR2 from the germline V gene are MNHEY and SVGAGI.